This TCR beta chain was captured in a study of blood T cell repertoires in COVID-19. Study-level information: Samples came from the United States, Italy and Spain, spanning acute and convalescent COVID-19.

Authors' analysis steps: The assay estimated nucleated cells by amplifying reference gene primers. TCRdb's table, derived via immunoSEQ multiplex PCR, lists solely in-frame clones and lacks some. The V and J calls and clone size are taken from that table; D and trimming were inferred from the DNA. The data contain over 100,000 clones, more than 80% of them singletons. Input material: peripheral blood. This sequence originates from a human donor in a cohort sampled during active COVID-19.

In DNA, the CDR3 is TGTGCCAACCCCCACGGGACAGGGGCGCCCTCATACTATGGCTACACCTTC. The encoded protein is CANPHGTGAPSYYGYTF. The chain carries TRBV5-4 and TRBJ1-2, with 10 bases that match TRBD1. V lost 9 bases to trimming and J lost 3 bases; unmatched junction nucleotides: 17. The CDR3 extends over 17 amino acids. The V gene's germline CDR1 is SGHNT and CDR2 YYREEE (reference sequence). Using reference TRBV5-4 and TRBJ1-2 for the parts outside the CDR3, the full variable domain is ETGVTQSPTHLIKTRGQQVTLRCSSQSGHNTVSWYQQALGQGPQFIFQYYREEENGRGNFPPRFSGLQFPNYSSELNVNALELDDSALYLCANPHGTGAPSYYGYTFGSGTRLTVV.